The 29 T cell receptor beta chains below come from one sample, sequenced in a study of T-cell memory formation after mild COVID-19. TCRdb redid the calling of the 5' RACE reads with MiXCR, one entry per CDR3 protein. Found here are about 82,000 distinct CDR3 sequences, approximately 16% of them singletons; the top ten hold 39%. Input material: PBMCs or a T cell subset sorted from them (not recorded which). These receptors all stem from a man aged 18-30 years who had mild COVID-19 (a few samples of this study predate the infection). Cell type and time point are not known.

In nucleotides, the CDR3 is TGTGCCAGCAGCTCCCCGAGGCCGTCAACTGAAGCTTTCTTT. This gives the protein CASSSPRPSTEAFF. The rearrangement links TRBV6-5 to TRBJ1-1; D ambiguous. The CDR3 extends over 14 amino acids. Trimming removed 6 bases at V and 5 bases at J, with 16 bases between. CDR1 is MNHEY and CDR2 is SVGAGI in the germline V gene.

This clonotype showed up many times. This rearrangement joins TRBV29-1 to TRBJ2-1; 11 bases map to TRBD2. The ends lost 6 bases at V and 2 bases at J; junction bases unmatched: 18. The CDR3 sequence is 19 residues long. Germline CDR1 is SQVTM and CDR2 is ANQGSEA. The DNA of the CDR3 is TGCAGCGTCCTCGAAATTTCCTCCGGGACTAGCGGTCCCTACAATGAGCAGTTCTTC. It specifies CSVLEISSGTSGPYNEQFF.

The chain carries TRBV7-2 and TRBJ2-3; 10 bases match TRBD1. Unmatched junction bases numbered 5, after V lost 6 bases and J lost 2 bases. Per the germline V gene, CDR1 is SGHTA and CDR2 is FQGNSA. This CDR3 is built from 15 residues. CDR3 residues: CASRWTGGYTDTQYF. The CDR3 DNA is TGTGCCAGCAGGTGGACAGGGGGATACACAGATACGCAGTATTTT. The whole variable domain, filled in from reference TRBV7-2 and TRBJ2-3, reads GAGVSQSPSNKVTEKGKDVELRCDPISGHTALYWYRQSLGQGLEFLIYFQGNSAPDKSGLPSDRFSAERTGGSVSTLTIQRTQQEDSAVYLCASRWTGGYTDTQYFGPGTRLTVL.

The rearrangement links TRBV3-1 to TRBJ2-5; D gene ambiguous. Between the trimmed V and J ends, which lost 1 base and 3 bases, there was a span of 15 bases. CDR1 and CDR2 (germline): LGHDT, YNNKEL (reference sequence). The CDR3 consists of 16 residues. Here the CDR3 reads CASSQVYQDTEETQYF. The CDR3 DNA reads TGTGCCAGCAGCCAAGTTTACCAAGACACCGAAGAGACCCAGTACTTC.

The table lists this clonotype with a few counts. The chain has TRBV4-3 and TRBJ1-2, with TRBD1 identical over 7 bases. V shed 4 bases, J shed 6 bases, and the junction held 5 bases outside the gene matches. The CDR3 has 13 residues. The V gene's germline CDR1 is LGHNA and CDR2 YSLEER. Here the CDR3 DNA reads TGCGCCAGCAGCCTACAGGGGCGGGATGGCTACACCTTC. Its translation: CASSLQGRDGYTF.

This clonotype appeared a few times. The chain couples TRBV7-6 to TRBJ2-1; 8 nucleotides agree with TRBD2. V trimming: 3 bases; J trimming: 4 bases; junction bases outside the gene matches: 11. The CDR3 has 17 amino acids. Germline V gene lookup returns CDR1 SGHVS and CDR2 FNYEAQ. CDR3 DNA: TGTGCCAGCAGCTTGGGGGTCGGCGGGGGGATATACAATGAGCAGTTCTTC. Protein: CASSLGVGGGIYNEQFF.

In this sample, this clonotype turned up a few times. The V call is TRBV3-1, the J call TRBJ1-5; D ambiguous. Between the trimmed V and J ends, which lost 4 bases and 3 bases, there was a span of 10 bases. The CDR3 spans 14 residues. CDR1 and CDR2 (germline): LGHDT, YNNKEL (reference sequence). The CDR3 DNA reads as TGTGCCAGCAGCCCACCGGGTACCAATCAGCCCCAGCATTTT. It is translated as CASSPPGTNQPQHF.

This clonotype came up a few times. The V gene is TRBV27, the J gene TRBJ2-3; D possibly corresponds to TRBD2 (6 bases). V was pared by 3 bases and J by 4 bases, with 8 bases between. This CDR3 contains 13 residues. Looked up from germline, CDR1 is MNHEY and CDR2 is SMNVEV (reference sequence). CDR3 residues: CASSLGGSDTQYF. CDR3 sequence (DNA): TGTGCCAGCAGTTTGGGGGGTTCAGATACGCAGTATTTT.

The rearrangement uses TRBV12-3 or TRBV12-4 and TRBJ2-3; a weak D match, TRBD2 (7 bases). The V end was cut by 3 bases, the J end by 2 bases, with 12 bases between. The CDR3 consists of 15 residues. The CDR3 DNA reads as TGTGCCAGCAGTTTTGAGGGGGGGCACACAGATACGCAGTATTTT. It translates to CASSFEGGHTDTQYF.

This chain uses TRBV12-3 or TRBV12-4 with TRBJ2-7; D gene ambiguous. The germline V and J ends were trimmed by 3 bases and 3 bases, with 9 bases remaining between them. This CDR3 has 13 residues. CDR3 nucleotide sequence: TGTGCCAGCAGTTTCGCCGGTGGCTACGAGCAGTACGTC. Its protein is CASSFAGGYEQYV.

The chain recombines TRBV7-9 with TRBJ2-5; perhaps TRBD2 as D (5 bases). V was cut by 4 bases and J by 5 bases, with 14 bases left in between. Germline CDR1 and CDR2: SEHNR and FQNEAQ (reference sequence). This CDR3 spans 14 amino acids. The DNA for the CDR3 is TGTGCCAGCAGCTCCCCCGGGAAGTTCGAGACCCAGTACTTC. It specifies CASSSPGKFETQYF.

This chain uses TRBV7-6 with TRBJ2-1; possibly TRBD1 or TRBD2 for D (6 bases each). Looked up from germline, CDR1 is SGHVS and CDR2 is FNYEAQ. This CDR3 spans 15 amino acids. V lost 7 bases, J lost 2 bases, and 15 bases lay in between. CDR3: CASTAMGGPYNEQFF. In DNA form, the CDR3 reads TGTGCCAGCACCGCGATGGGGGGCCCCTACAATGAGCAGTTCTTC.

This clonotype appeared many times. V is TRBV5-1 and J is TRBJ1-2; D uncertain. CDR1 is SGHRS, CDR2 YFSETQ, per germline. This CDR3 contains 14 residues. V lost 7 bases, J lost 7 bases, and 20 bases lay in between. The CDR3 here is CASGPPGRLVGYTF. The CDR3 bases are TGCGCCAGCGGACCTCCGGGGAGGCTCGTTGGCTACACCTTC.

This clonotype has just a few counts. The chain links TRBV20-1 to TRBJ1-1; D unclear. V was cut by 0 bases and J by 0 bases, with 11 bases left in between. The CDR3 is 15 amino acids. CDR1 and CDR2 from the germline V gene are DFQATT and SNEGSKA (reference sequence). The CDR3 spells CSARDWEGLNTEAFF. CDR3 nucleotide sequence: TGCAGTGCTAGAGACTGGGAGGGCCTGAACACTGAAGCTTTCTTT.

This clonotype showed up just a few times. This chain joins TRBV11-2 and TRBJ2-5; no definite D call. This CDR3 is built from 15 residues. Trimming left V 5 bases short and J 0 bases short, with 13 bases between. Germline values: CDR1 SGHAT, CDR2 FQNNGV. CDR3 in amino acids: CASSPPIRYQETQYF. DNA for the CDR3: TGTGCCAGCAGCCCCCCAATCCGGTACCAAGAGACCCAGTACTTC.

This chain links TRBV3-1 with TRBJ2-6, with D hard to call. The CDR3 consists of 18 residues. Per germline, CDR1 LGHDT and CDR2 YNNKEL (reference sequence). V lost 1 base to trimming and J lost 0 bases, with 13 bases between them. CDR3: CASSQGELFISGANVLTF. CDR3 sequence (DNA): TGTGCCAGCAGCCAAGGGGAACTGTTCATCTCTGGGGCCAACGTCCTGACTTTC. Variable domain in full (rest from reference TRBV3-1 and TRBJ2-6): DTAVSQTPKYLVTQMGNDKSIKCEQNLGHDTMYWYKQDSKKFLKIMFSYNNKELIINETVPNRFSPKSPDKAHLNLHINSLELGDSAVYFCASSQGELFISGANVLTFGAGSRLTVL.

This clonotype was seen more than once but under ten times. The rearrangement uses TRBV6-4 and TRBJ2-1; 8 positions match TRBD1. Trimming removed 6 bases from V and 8 bases from J; junction bases left unmatched: 12. CDR1 is MRHNA, CDR2 SNTAGT, per germline. The CDR3 length is 15 residues. The CDR3 DNA follows: TGTGCCAGCAGACCCGACAGGGGACCTGGCGATGAGCAGTTCTTC. It yields the protein CASRPDRGPGDEQFF.

The rearrangement joins TRBV10-3 to TRBJ2-5; possibly TRBD2 for D (6 bases). The CDR3 has 14 amino acids. The V end lost 0 bases, the J end lost 4 bases, and 9 bases lay between the germline ends. Germline V gene sequence: CDR1 ENHRY, CDR2 SYGVKD. CDR3 region: CAISESQGGETQYF. The CDR3 bases are TGTGCCATCAGTGAGTCGCAGGGAGGAGAGACCCAGTACTTC.

The chain employs TRBV7-3 and TRBJ2-3; D remains ambiguous. The germline V and J ends were trimmed by 10 bases and 6 bases, with 8 bases remaining between them. Germline assignment: CDR1 SGHTA and CDR2 FQGTGA. The CDR3 totals 10 residues. In nucleotides, the CDR3 is TGTGCCACCCCACAGGATACGCAGTATTTT. This translates into CATPQDTQYF.

This clonotype has at least ten counts. The V gene is TRBV5-1, the J gene TRBJ2-2, with TRBD2 matching over 12 bases. The CDR3 extends over 19 amino acids. Germline V gene sequence: CDR1 SGHRS, CDR2 YFSETQ. Trimming at V came to 3 bases and at J to 6 bases, leaving 15 bases not matched to a gene. The CDR3 DNA reads TGCGCCAGCAGCTCGGAACTAGCGGGGGGACTTGGATCCGCCGGGGAGCTGTTTTTT. Translated, it gives CASSSELAGGLGSAGELFF.

V usage is TRBV6-5 and J usage is TRBJ1-5; 7 positions match TRBD1. There are 13 residues in the CDR3. After removal of 6 bases from V and 5 bases from J, the junction contained 4 bases not matched to a gene. Germline V gene data show CDR1 as MNHEY and CDR2 as SVGAGI. CDR3 in DNA: TGTGCCAGCAGACAGGGGTTTGATCAGCCCCAGCATTTT. Its protein is CASRQGFDQPQHF.

This clonotype was seen more than once but under ten times. This chain connects TRBV7-9 to TRBJ2-6; 7 bases are a match to TRBD2. Germline V gene lookup returns CDR1 SEHNR and CDR2 FQNEAQ (reference sequence). Germline trimming cut 5 bases from V and 2 bases from J; bases unmatched to any gene: 9. This CDR3 is built from 17 residues. The CDR3 DNA is TGTGCCAGCAGCGCTGGGGGGGGAACCACTGGGGCCAACGTCCTGACTTTC. Its translation is CASSAGGGTTGANVLTF.

The rearrangement uses TRBV27 and TRBJ1-6; D is perhaps TRBD1 (6 bases). This CDR3 has 14 amino acids. Trimming pared 3 bases from V and 10 bases from J, leaving 13 bases between. Germline CDR1 reads MNHEY; CDR2 reads SMNVEV (reference sequence). The CDR3 DNA reads TGTGCCAGCAGTTTCCAGGGGCAGGGATCACCCCTCCACTTT. This codes for CASSFQGQGSPLHF.

This chain joins TRBV5-1 and TRBJ2-2; D gene ambiguous. CDR1 is SGHRS and CDR2 is YFSETQ in the germline V gene. V was pared by 1 base and J by 0 bases, with 7 bases between. The CDR3 spans 15 residues. The CDR3 DNA reads as TGCGCCAGCAGCTTGTCCTACCCGAACACCGGGGAGCTGTTTTTT. Translation gives CASSLSYPNTGELFF.

The rearrangement uses TRBV7-2 and TRBJ2-7; 7 nucleotides match TRBD1. The CDR3 totals 14 residues. Germline V gives CDR1 SGHTA, CDR2 FQGNSA. The ends lost 0 bases at V and 3 bases at J; junction bases unmatched: 2. The CDR3 coding sequence is TGTGCCAGCAGCTTAGCCGGGACAGACTACGAGCAGTACGTC. It is translated as CASSLAGTDYEQYV.

Judged by abundance, this clonotype is medium-sized. J is TRBJ2-1 and V is TRBV4-2, with TRBD2 as a possible D gene (7 bases). Trimming took off 0 bases at V and 3 bases at J, with 12 bases between the two ends. Germline lookup yields CDR1 LGHNA and CDR2 YNFKEQ. The CDR3 contains 16 residues. The CDR3 is CASSQDRGGVYNEQFF. The DNA for the CDR3 is TGTGCCAGCAGCCAAGATAGGGGGGGGGTCTACAATGAGCAGTTCTTC.

This clonotype came up once. The chain employs TRBV7-2 and TRBJ1-2; the D is unclear. The CDR3 loop spans 16 amino acids. Germline V gene data show CDR1 as SGHTA and CDR2 as FQGNSA. V lost 2 bases and J 3 bases, leaving 16 bases between the germline ends. CDR3 DNA sequence: TGTGCCAGCAGCTTAAGCCTAAAATGGTTTTACTATGGCTACACCTTC. It yields the protein CASSLSLKWFYYGYTF.

The chain uses TRBV27 and TRBJ1-1; no clear D. CDR1 is MNHEY and CDR2 is SMNVEV in the germline V gene (reference sequence). The CDR3 runs 13 residues. The ends were cut back, 0 bases at V and 8 bases at J, with 10 bases in the middle. The CDR3 spells CASSLSPDLEAFF. The CDR3 DNA reads TGTGCCAGCAGTTTATCCCCGGACCTCGAAGCTTTCTTT.

The chain couples TRBV6-2 or TRBV6-3 to TRBJ2-3; unclear D gene. Trimming shortened V by 6 bases and J by 3 bases, and 10 bases separated the two germline ends. Per germline, CDR1 MNHEY and CDR2 SVGEGT. The length of the CDR3 is 13 residues. The CDR3 sequence: CASSHLGTDTQYF. The CDR3 DNA follows: TGTGCCAGCAGCCACTTGGGGACAGATACGCAGTATTTT.